A selection of T cell receptor beta chains follows, all from one sample in a study of low-dose radiotherapy and immunotherapy resistance in tumors. TCRdb re-called the reads through MiXCR, storing one row per CDR3 protein. Of about 97,000 distinct CDR3 sequences in the sample, roughly 20% were seen once. The specimen comprised PBMCs, sampled after low-dose radiotherapy plus immunotherapy. The receptors were gathered from a male donor with prostate cancer. CDR3s leave out the opening cysteine and the closing phenylalanine or tryptophan.

v_gene	j_gene	CDR3aa
TRBV7-2	TRBJ2-3	ASSYRGGGYTDTQY
TRBV30	TRBJ1-4	AWRSNGEKLF
TRBV4-1	TRBJ1-4	ASSQDRIGSNEKLF
TRBV20-1	TRBJ1-1	SAPATGWAEAF
TRBV6-1	TRBJ2-6	ASTPGASGANVLT
TRBV5-8	TRBJ2-7	ASSLNYYEQY
TRBV20-1	TRBJ2-5	SAGGALEETQY
TRBV19	TRBJ2-4	ASSSLAGVRGDIQY
TRBV5-1	TRBJ2-7	ASSPPGTSVEQY
TRBV11-2	TRBJ2-7	ASSLGQGWDEQY
TRBV2	TRBJ2-1	ASSRDRHYNEQF
TRBV13	TRBJ2-3	ASSAQLSGGETQY
TRBV18	TRBJ1-1	ASSPGIEAF
TRBV3-1	TRBJ2-3	ASSPQGASSTDTQY
TRBV7-9	TRBJ2-5	ASSRPGQGGQETQY
TRBV6-6	TRBJ1-2	ASSDRESGYT
TRBV6-5	TRBJ2-2	AASGGATGELF
TRBV2	TRBJ2-7	ASSELRTRIHEQY
TRBV18	TRBJ2-7	ASSPLQRTYEQY
TRBV6-2/TRBV6-3	TRBJ2-2	ASTLEYNTGELF
TRBV29-1	TRBJ2-7	SVEIQRGEQY
TRBV7-6	TRBJ2-7	ASSLTGQGAYEQY